Following are 12 T cell receptor beta chains from one sample sequenced in a study of blood T cell repertoires in COVID-19. TCRdb's table, derived via immunoSEQ multiplex PCR, lists solely in-frame clones and lacks some. In the table there are about 110,000 clones, 86% of which are singletons. The specimen was peripheral blood. These receptors all come from a man aged 40-50 years with acute or convalescent COVID-19.

The chain uses TRBV5-8 and TRBJ2-5; the match to TRBD2 covers 7 bases. The CDR3 runs to 15 residues. Germline-derived CDR1 and CDR2 are SGHTS and YDEGEE. With V trimmed by 0 bases and J by 3 bases, 5 bases remained unmatched. The CDR3 bases are TGTGCCAGCAGCTTGGGTACTAGCGTAGAAGAGACCCAGTACTTC. Its translation is CASSLGTSVEETQYF.

The chain combines TRBV30 with TRBJ2-2, with D maybe TRBD1 (5 bases). This CDR3 is 17 amino acids long. Germline loops: CDR1 GTSNPN, CDR2 SVGIG (reference sequence). V was pared by 0 bases and J by 1 base, with 15 bases between. The chain's CDR3 is CAWSVLIGQGNTGELFF. The CDR3 coding sequence is TGTGCCTGGAGTGTACTAATCGGCCAGGGGAACACCGGGGAGCTGTTTTTT.

The CDR3 loop is CAGASGAETQYF. DNA of the CDR3: TGTGCCGGAGCTAGCGGGGCAGAGACCCAGTACTTC. The V and J genes are TRBV2 and TRBJ2-5; TRBD2 matches at 9 bases. The germline gives CDR1 SNHLY, CDR2 FYNNEI. With V trimmed by 11 bases and J by 4 bases, 5 bases remained unmatched. The CDR3 sequence is 12 residues long. Combining the CDR3 with reference TRBV2 and TRBJ2-5 gives the whole variable domain EPEVTQTPSHQVTQMGQEVILRCVPISNHLYFYWYRQILGQKVEFLVSFYNNEISEKSEIFDDQFSVERPDGSNFTLKIRSTKLEDSAMYFCAGASGAETQYFGPGTRLLVL.

The chain has TRBV5-6 and TRBJ1-6; possible D gene TRBD1, 5 bases. V dropped 1 base and J dropped 6 bases, with 14 bases sitting between them. Germline CDR1 SGHDT, CDR2 YYEEEE. The CDR3 is made up of 16 amino acids. The CDR3 coding sequence is TGTGCCAGCAGCTTGTCAGGGCCCAGTGTTAATTCACCCCTCCACTTT. It translates to CASSLSGPSVNSPLHF. Full variable domain (remainder filled in from reference TRBV5-6 and TRBJ1-6): DAGVTQSPTHLIKTRGQQVTLRCSPKSGHDTVSWYQQALGQGPQFIFQYYEEEERQRGNFPDRFSGHQFPNYSSELNVNALLLGDSALYLCASSLSGPSVNSPLHFGNGTRLTVT.

This clone appeared once. One end of the junction fails to match germline, which may point to a read error. The gene calls are TRBV11-2 and TRBJ1-6; a possible D gene is TRBD1 (6 bases). The CDR3 spans 16 residues. Germline loops: CDR1 SGHAT, CDR2 FQNNGV. CDR3 in DNA: TGTGCCAGCAGCTTAGTCGGGACAACTCATAATTCATCCCTCCACTTT. This codes for CASSLVGTTHNSSLHF.

This clone turned up a few times. The CDR3 region is CASSYSSDRGHGYTF. The CDR3 nucleotides are TGTGCCAGCAGTTACTCCTCTGACAGGGGGCATGGCTACACCTTC. The chain joins TRBV6-5 to TRBJ1-2; 10 nucleotides agree with TRBD1. Per the germline V gene, CDR1 is MNHEY and CDR2 is SVGAGI. The CDR3 contains 15 residues. Unmatched junction bases numbered 4, after V lost 0 bases and J lost 6 bases.

The rearrangement uses TRBV3-1 (or the pseudogene TRBV3-2) and TRBJ2-5, with D perhaps matching TRBD2 (5 bases). Trimming took 3 bases from V and 5 from J, leaving 7 bases between them. CDR1 is LGHDT, CDR2 YNNKEL, per germline (reference sequence). The CDR3 length is 12 residues. CDR3 coding DNA: TGTGCCAGCAGCCACCGAGGGGAGACCCAGTACTTC. Translated, it gives CASSHRGETQYF.

This clone was seen a handful of times. The genes are TRBV4-1 and TRBJ2-5; the match to TRBD1 covers 9 bases. V trimming: 4 bases; J trimming: 3 bases; junction bases outside the gene matches: 12. The CDR3 is made up of 17 amino acids. Germline V lookup: CDR1 MGHRA, CDR2 YSYEKL. CDR3 nucleotide sequence: TGCGCCAGCAGCCCCCGACAGGGGGGAAGGGGAAAAGAGACCCAGTACTTC. Protein: CASSPRQGGRGKETQYF.

The chain employs TRBV30 and TRBJ1-5; 8 nucleotides agree with TRBD1. The length of the CDR3 is 17 residues. With 2 bases clipped from V and 0 bases from J, the junction kept 9 bases outside the gene matches. The germline V gene has CDR1 GTSNPN and CDR2 SVGIG (reference sequence). CDR3 sequence reads: CAWSQKDRGFSNQPQHF. The DNA for the CDR3 is TGTGCCTGGAGTCAAAAAGACAGGGGATTTAGCAATCAGCCCCAGCATTTT.

The chain employs TRBV6-6 and TRBJ1-2; the D gene is possibly TRBD1 (6 bases). V was clipped by 4 bases and J by 7 bases, with 10 bases between them. The CDR3 is 12 residues long. Per germline, CDR1 MNHNY and CDR2 SVGAGI (reference sequence). CDR3 sequence: CASSFTGRGYTF. Here the CDR3 DNA reads TGTGCCAGCAGTTTTACAGGGCGTGGCTACACCTTC.

Here the CDR3 reads CASSPRGQGSGNTIYF. The CDR3 nucleotides read TGTGCCAGCAGTCCTAGGGGACAGGGCTCTGGAAACACCATATATTTT. V gene TRBV6-6 combines with J gene TRBJ1-3; TRBD1 matches 9 bases. Trimming took 5 bases from V and 0 from J; bases not matched to a gene: 5. Germline CDR1 MNHNY, CDR2 SVGAGI (reference sequence). The CDR3 runs 16 residues.

This clone was seen just once. The genes are TRBV2 and TRBJ1-4; 8 bases align to TRBD1. Germline CDR1 reads SNHLY; CDR2 reads FYNNEI. V dropped 4 bases and J dropped 13; count of bases not matched to a gene: 5. This CDR3 has 12 amino acids. CDR3 coding DNA: TGTGCCAGCAGTGCTCCAGGGGGCCCACTGTTTTTT. Protein sequence: CASSAPGGPLFF.